This T cell receptor beta chain was found in a study of blood T cells in healthy people across ages. A second roughly 6 to 12 cycle PCR used barcoded and J-beta primers. TCRdb ran MiXCR on the 5' RACE reads and lists one entry per CDR3 protein. The sample holds hundreds of thousands of distinct CDR3 sequences, less than 45% seen once. This CDR3 has 14 residues. CDR1 and CDR2 (germline): DFQATT, SNEGSKA (reference sequence). Trimming cost V 5 bases and J 3 bases, with 14 bases left between them. The V call is TRBV20-1, the J call TRBJ2-1, with D hard to call. This TCR came from a man aged 80 or over in good health. Sequencing was done on a sample of blood. The CDR3: CSARLEHYYNEQFF. CDR3 nucleotides: TGCAGTGCTCGACTTGAACATTACTACAATGAGCAGTTCTTC.